This TCR beta chain was found in a study of T-cell reconstitution after alpha-beta-depleted transplantation in children. Preparation of the TCRbeta library used unique molecular identifiers. MiXCR was run by TCRdb on the PCR reads, yielding one entry per CDR3 protein. This table has about 400,000 distinct CDR3 sequences, about 14% appearing once. This CDR3 spans 13 amino acids. Germline trimming cut 7 bases from V and 5 bases from J; bases unmatched to any gene: 5. The germline V gene encodes CDR1 MNHNS and CDR2 SASEGT. The chain is built from TRBV6-1 and TRBJ2-5, with 9 bases fitting TRBD1. This TCR derives from a human donor who donated a stem cell graft to a child with Fanconi anemia. Here the sequenced sample was PBMCs, taken from the stem cell graft. CDR3 DNA sequence: TGTGCCAGCAAAACAGGGGGCGGGGAGACCCAGTACTTC. This translates into CASKTGGGETQYF.